These T cell receptor beta chains were read from a single sample in a study of prognosis after radiotherapy for stage I lung cancer. TCRdb passed the multiplex PCR reads through MiXCR, listing each CDR3 protein once. In the table there are about 24,000 distinct CDR3 sequences, around 34% of which are singletons. This specimen consisted of PBMCs, obtained before or after stereotactic body radiation therapy (not recorded which). These receptors came from a donor aged 50 or older with non-small cell lung cancer. CDR3s include the opening cysteine and the closing phenylalanine or tryptophan. A D gene is named only where the DNA matches it firmly. Some rows have no size entry. The others give once, few or many, or a class for an expanded clone.

D: TRBD1; size: many; V: TRBV19; J: TRBJ1-2; CDR3: CASSNRQGQGGYTF; DNA: TGTGCCAGTAGTAACCGACAGGGGCAGGGTGGCTACACCTTC
D: .; size: many; V: TRBV19; J: TRBJ2-5; CDR3: CASRQGVQETQYF; DNA: TGTGCCAGTAGGCAGGGAGTACAAGAGACCCAGTACTTC
D: .; size: .; V: TRBV6-4; J: TRBJ2-2; CDR3: CASSDSPGSTGELFF; DNA: TGTGCCAGCAGTGACTCACCAGGGTCCACCGGGGAGCTGTTTTTT
D: .; size: many; V: TRBV11-1; J: TRBJ2-7; CDR3: CASSFSGQGEQYF; DNA: TGTGCCAGCAGCTTTTCTGGCCAGGGGGAGCAGTACTTC
D: TRBD1; size: few; V: TRBV29-1; J: TRBJ1-1; CDR3: CSASGQGDTEAFF; DNA: TGCAGCGCCTCGGGACAGGGGGACACTGAAGCTTTCTTT
D: TRBD2; size: .; V: TRBV12-3/TRBV12-4; J: TRBJ2-7; CDR3: CASPPPCRLAEHYEQYF; DNA: TGTGCCAGCCCACCTCCTTGTCGACTAGCGGAGCACTACGAGCAGTACTTC
D: TRBD2; size: many; V: TRBV28; J: TRBJ2-2; CDR3: CASSSPGLAGAGPNTGELFF; DNA: TGTGCCAGCAGTTCCCCCGGGCTAGCGGGGGCGGGTCCGAACACCGGGGAGCTGTTTTTT
D: .; size: many; V: TRBV12-3/TRBV12-4; J: TRBJ1-3; CDR3: CASSLKGVNTIYF; DNA: TGTGCCAGCAGTTTAAAAGGGGTCAACACCATATATTTT
D: .; size: many; V: TRBV2; J: TRBJ1-5; CDR3: CASINSLNQPQHF; DNA: TGTGCCAGCATCAACAGCCTCAATCAGCCCCAGCATTTT
D: .; size: many; V: TRBV11-3; J: TRBJ2-3; CDR3: CASSWEGADTQYF; DNA: TGTGCCAGCAGCTGGGAGGGGGCAGATACGCAGTATTTT
D: .; size: many; V: TRBV27; J: TRBJ1-1; CDR3: CASSLLVRWPPTEAFF; DNA: TGTGCCAGCAGTTTATTAGTACGGTGGCCGCCAACTGAAGCTTTCTTT
D: .; size: many; V: TRBV4-1; J: TRBJ1-5; CDR3: CASSENVLGPQHF; DNA: TGCGCCAGCAGCGAGAACGTCCTTGGGCCCCAGCATTTT
D: .; size: many; V: TRBV5-1; J: TRBJ1-1; CDR3: CASSLEGRDGTEAFF; DNA: TGCGCCAGCAGCTTGGAGGGCAGGGATGGCACTGAAGCTTTCTTT
D: .; size: .; V: TRBV5-4; J: TRBJ1-4; CDR3: CASSLVGGANEKLFF; DNA: TGTGCCAGCAGCTTGGTTGGTGGGGCAAATGAAAAACTGTTTTTT
D: .; size: many; V: TRBV27; J: TRBJ2-6; CDR3: CASSLRGGANVLTF; DNA: TGTGCCAGCAGTTTAAGGGGAGGGGCCAACGTCCTGACTTTC
D: TRBD1; size: .; V: TRBV19; J: TRBJ1-4; CDR3: CATLRPGTVPEKLFF; DNA: TGTGCCACCCTCCGACCCGGGACAGTGCCTGAAAAACTGTTTTTT
D: TRBD1; size: many; V: TRBV5-1; J: TRBJ2-7; CDR3: CASSEGQPPYEQYF; DNA: TGCGCCAGCAGCGAGGGACAGCCCCCCTACGAGCAGTACTTC
D: TRBD1; size: many; V: TRBV2; J: TRBJ1-3; CDR3: CASSGGQGGYTIYF; DNA: TGTGCCAGCAGCGGAGGACAGGGTGGTTACACCATATATTTT
D: .; size: many; V: TRBV24-1; J: TRBJ2-5; CDR3: CATSDVEETQYF; DNA: TGTGCCACCAGTGATGTGGAAGAGACCCAGTACTTC
D: .; size: many; V: TRBV7-8; J: TRBJ1-5; CDR3: CASSPDRYSNQPQHF; DNA: TGTGCCAGCAGCCCCGACAGATATAGCAATCAGCCCCAGCATTTT
D: .; size: .; V: TRBV6-2/TRBV6-3; J: TRBJ1-6; CDR3: CASSEKEGPRTALHF; DNA: TGTGCCAGCAGTGAAAAGGAGGGGCCGCGGACGGCCCTCCACTTT
D: .; size: many; V: TRBV24-1; J: TRBJ2-3; CDR3: CATSDPLRGGSTDTQYF; DNA: TGTGCCACCAGTGACCCCCTCAGGGGAGGGAGCACAGATACGCAGTATTTT
D: TRBD1; size: .; V: TRBV12-5; J: TRBJ1-1; CDR3: CASCFYRTGGTEAFF; DNA: TGTGCTAGTTGTTTTTACCGGACAGGGGGCACTGAAGCTTTCTTT
D: TRBD1; size: many; V: TRBV28; J: TRBJ2-7; CDR3: CASSTPGTGAIYEQYF; DNA: TGTGCCAGCAGCACGCCCGGGACAGGGGCGATCTACGAGCAGTACTTC
D: .; size: .; V: TRBV28; J: TRBJ2-2; CDR3: CASSFRGTGELFF; DNA: TGTGCCAGCAGTTTTCGGGGGACCGGGGAGCTGTTTTTT
D: TRBD1; size: .; V: TRBV7-3; J: TRBJ2-3; CDR3: CASSLRGQGGTDTQYF; DNA: TGTGCCAGCAGCTTACGGGGACAGGGGGGAACAGATACGCAGTATTTT
D: TRBD1; size: many; V: TRBV5-1; J: TRBJ2-6; CDR3: CASSFQGAGANVLTF; DNA: TGCGCCAGCAGCTTCCAGGGGGCTGGGGCCAACGTCCTGACTTTC
D: TRBD1; size: .; V: TRBV19; J: TRBJ1-2; CDR3: CASEGQGASGYTF; DNA: TGTGCCAGCGAGGGACAGGGGGCGAGTGGCTACACCTTC
D: .; size: many; V: TRBV12-3/TRBV12-4; J: TRBJ1-6; CDR3: CASSLGNSPLHF; DNA: TGTGCCAGCAGTTTAGGGAATTCACCCCTCCACTTT
D: .; size: .; V: TRBV5-4; J: TRBJ1-1; CDR3: CASSLEFTGNTEAFF; DNA: TGTGCCAGCAGCTTGGAGTTCACTGGGAACACTGAAGCTTTCTTT
D: .; size: many; V: TRBV9; J: TRBJ1-1; CDR3: CASSVALGAEAFF; DNA: TGTGCCAGCAGCGTAGCTCTCGGTGCTGAAGCTTTCTTT
D: TRBD2; size: many; V: TRBV5-1; J: TRBJ2-3; CDR3: CASSSPRLAGSTDTQYF; DNA: TGCGCCAGCAGCTCCCCTCGACTAGCGGGTAGCACAGATACGCAGTATTTT
D: .; size: few; V: TRBV4-1; J: TRBJ2-1; CDR3: CASSQEKQGPYNEQFF; DNA: TGCGCCAGCAGCCAAGAAAAACAGGGCCCGTACAATGAGCAGTTCTTC
D: .; size: few; V: TRBV5-4; J: TRBJ2-1; CDR3: CASSLGPSSLFEQFF; DNA: TGTGCCAGCAGCTTGGGCCCCAGTAGTTTGTTTGAGCAGTTCTTC
D: .; size: .; V: TRBV7-8; J: TRBJ1-2; CDR3: CTSNRIQGGYGYTF; DNA: TGTACCAGCAACCGTATACAGGGCGGGTATGGCTACACCTTC
D: .; size: few; V: TRBV19; J: TRBJ2-3; CDR3: CASSPRQGAASGSIDTQYF; DNA: TGTGCCAGTAGCCCACGACAGGGGGCGGCTAGCGGGAGTATTGATACGCAGTATTTT
D: TRBD1; size: many; V: TRBV24-1; J: TRBJ2-3; CDR3: CATSDFTTGSRQYF; DNA: TGTGCCACCAGTGATTTCACGACAGGGAGTAGGCAGTATTTT
D: .; size: many; V: TRBV6-1; J: TRBJ1-2; CDR3: CASSEGLFGYTF; DNA: TGTGCCAGCAGTGAAGGCCTCTTCGGCTACACCTTC
D: .; size: once; V: TRBV10-3; J: TRBJ1-2; CDR3: CAISDLAYGYTF; DNA: TGTGCCATCAGTGATTTGGCGTATGGCTACACCTTC
D: .; size: many; V: TRBV20-1; J: TRBJ1-3; CDR3: CSASDDSGNTIYF; DNA: TGCAGTGCTAGTGACGACTCTGGAAACACCATATATTTT
D: .; size: many; V: TRBV25-1; J: TRBJ2-7; CDR3: CASSELREHYEQYF; DNA: TGTGCCAGCAGTGAATTAAGGGAGCACTACGAGCAGTACTTC
D: TRBD2; size: many; V: TRBV10-2; J: TRBJ2-7; CDR3: CASQAGGSYEQYF; DNA: TGCGCCAGCCAAGCGGGAGGGTCCTACGAGCAGTACTTC
D: TRBD1; size: many; V: TRBV20-1; J: TRBJ2-1; CDR3: CSALDRDSYNEQFF; DNA: TGCAGTGCCTTGGACAGGGACTCCTACAATGAGCAGTTCTTC
D: TRBD2; size: many; V: TRBV30; J: TRBJ2-7; CDR3: CAWTLGGSDYEQYF; DNA: TGTGCCTGGACCCTCGGCGGGAGTGATTACGAGCAGTACTTC
D: TRBD1; size: many; V: TRBV20-1; J: TRBJ1-1; CDR3: CSANRGQGPTEAFF; DNA: TGCAGTGCTAACCGGGGACAGGGGCCCACTGAAGCTTTCTTT
D: .; size: many; V: TRBV9; J: TRBJ2-1; CDR3: CASNVGSSRYNEQFF; DNA: TGTGCCAGCAACGTTGGGTCTTCCCGATACAATGAGCAGTTCTTC
D: .; size: many; V: TRBV6-1; J: TRBJ1-4; CDR3: CASSERVGEKLFF; DNA: TGTGCCAGCAGTGAGAGGGTGGGTGAAAAACTGTTTTTT
D: .; size: many; V: TRBV4-2; J: TRBJ2-7; CDR3: CASSQEFSYEQYF; DNA: TGTGCCAGCAGCCAAGAGTTTAGCTACGAGCAGTACTTC
D: .; size: .; V: TRBV6-1; J: TRBJ2-2; CDR3: CAISLSGTPGELFF; DNA: TGTGCCATCAGCCTAAGCGGGACCCCAGGGGAGTTGTTTTTT
D: .; size: medium-sized; V: TRBV7-3; J: TRBJ2-7; CDR3: CASSLVPVSEQYF; DNA: TGTGCCAGCAGCTTAGTACCGGTCAGCGAGCAGTACTTC
D: .; size: few; V: TRBV6-2/TRBV6-3; J: TRBJ2-6; CDR3: CASSYMGVLTF; DNA: TGTGCCAGCAGTTACATGGGAGTCCTGACTTTC
D: TRBD2; size: .; V: TRBV27; J: TRBJ2-1; CDR3: CASSFRAGVYNEQFF; DNA: TGTGCCAGCAGTTTTAGGGCGGGAGTTTACAATGAGCAGTTCTTC
D: .; size: .; V: TRBV10-3; J: TRBJ2-7; CDR3: CAISESTEGGEQYF; DNA: TGTGCCATCAGTGAGTCGACCGAAGGGGGCGAGCAGTACTTC
D: .; size: many; V: TRBV19; J: TRBJ1-2; CDR3: CASSITGADSDYGYTF; DNA: TGTGCCAGTAGTATAACTGGCGCAGACTCTGACTATGGCTACACCTTC
D: TRBD1; size: many; V: TRBV12-3/TRBV12-4; J: TRBJ1-4; CDR3: CASRGPDRAGGEKLFF; DNA: TGTGCCAGCAGGGGACCTGACAGGGCCGGAGGTGAAAAACTGTTTTTT
D: .; size: .; V: TRBV7-3; J: TRBJ2-2; CDR3: CASSLGPYTGELFF; DNA: TGTGCCAGCAGCTTAGGACCTTACACCGGGGAGCTGTTTTTT
D: .; size: once; V: TRBV12-3/TRBV12-4; J: TRBJ2-2; CDR3: CASSSTGTWVAVELFF; DNA: TGTGCCAGCAGCAGCACCGGGACATGGGTGGCCGTGGAGCTGTTTTTT
D: .; size: many; V: TRBV19; J: TRBJ2-6; CDR3: CASSTTVSGANVLTF; DNA: TGTGCCAGTAGTACGACAGTATCTGGGGCCAACGTCCTGACTTTC
D: TRBD2; size: many; V: TRBV5-8; J: TRBJ2-7; CDR3: CASSLGTSGRGGYEQYF; DNA: TGTGCCAGCAGCCTTGGGACTAGCGGGAGAGGGGGCTACGAGCAGTACTTC
D: .; size: many; V: TRBV5-5; J: TRBJ1-6; CDR3: CASSLAGNSPLHF; DNA: TGTGCCAGCAGCTTGGCCGGTAATTCACCCCTCCACTTT